This TCR beta chain came from a study of blood T cell repertoires in COVID-19 (dated by TCRdb to 2020 to 2022). Describing the broader study: Samples covering the acute and convalescent phases of COVID-19 were provided by collaborators in the United States, Italy and Spain. The prospective study material was composed of cDNA or gDNA derived from T cells, B-cell-depleted T cells, or PBMCs. Subjects who had been exposed to COVID-19, were actively infected with it, or had recovered from it provided the deeply sampled blood TCRbeta repertoires that made up the dataset. The repertoires were released in a freely available public database meant as a resource for research on the immune response to SARS-CoV-2. Samples came from the ongoing ImmuneRACE study (first 160 participants) plus 1,254 subjects from 6 global collaborators. Sample metadata almost always included a de-identified subject ID, COVID-19 status, age in years and sex. Where available, HLA class I and class II types were obtained from metadata supplied by the sample provider rather than from assay-based typing.

In this sample, this clone turned up a few times. It has no known antigen specificity. Per-nucleotide qualities are absent, and no much larger clonotype sits a single base away. CDR1 and CDR2 (LNHDA, SQIVND) derive from the germline V gene (reference sequence). The CDR3 measures 13 amino acids from cysteine to phenylalanine. The only DNA kept is the CDR3, 39 bases in frame from the first base. Deletion took 2 bases off V and 2 bases off J, with a span of 6 bases between the germline ends. The immunoSEQ Assay, a bias-controlled multiplex PCR, was used to amplify TCRbeta CDR3 regions from genomic DNA. In the paper's pipeline: The number of nucleated cells in each sample was estimated by amplification of reference gene primers within the assay. To quantify the absolute abundance of each unique TCRbeta CDR3 rearrangement, sequence reads were collapsed and filtered. Productive Simpson clonality was computed per sample as the square root of Simpson's diversity index over productive rearrangements. TCRdb provides this immuneACCESS table in a form limited to in-frame rearrangements. Some clones are lacking; in checked studies, under half of them reflect an unresolved V gene, and why the rest are absent is not known. V, J and clone size derive from that table, while D and trimming were established from the DNA sequence. Present in this sample are approximately 300,000 clones, about 85% of which were seen just once. The ten largest clonotypes hold roughly 2.2% of the sample.

The investigation overall reported the following: The amount of clinical and demographic metadata varied by source and participant and was provided uncurated.

Samples from volunteer blood donors who had recovered from COVID-19 were contributed by a second Seattle source. Whole blood was collected in K2EDTA tubes by collaborating institutions according to the institutions' own protocols. For TCRbeta analysis, collaborators shipped samples as frozen whole blood, isolated PBMCs, or DNA extracted from either of those sample types. Sequenced: peripheral blood. This sequence was found in a woman aged 50 to 65 who had recovered from COVID-19. The rearranged segments are TRBV19 and TRBJ1-1, with the D gene call left open. CDR3 reads: CASSININTEAFF. The DNA is as follows: TGTGCCAGTAGTATAAACATAAACACTGAAGCTTTCTTT.